These T cell receptor beta chains were read from a single sample in a study of blood T cells in healthy people across ages. MiXCR, applied by TCRdb to the 5' RACE reads, yields one record per CDR3 protein. Among hundreds of thousands of distinct CDR3 sequences listed, 56% were seen once. The specimen sequenced was blood. The receptors originated from a man between 35 and 55 years old in good health. The CDR3 runs from the conserved cysteine through the conserved F or W. The order of the fields is V gene, J gene, CDR3 protein.

TRBV24-1	TRBJ2-6	CATSDRPRDTHSGANVLTF
TRBV20-1	TRBJ2-5	CSASGPGQGMETQYF
TRBV4-1	.	CASSQDDSGIPYEQYF
TRBV4-2	TRBJ1-5	CASSHGRDRDNQPQHF
TRBV4-1	TRBJ2-7	CASSPSRGAYEQYF
TRBV15	TRBJ2-5	CATSLMTETQYF
TRBV13	TRBJ2-1	CASSPGGGNEQFF
TRBV5-5	TRBJ1-2	CASSLGGGIYGYTF
TRBV5-1	TRBJ2-1	CASSAPLAGGLSEQFF
TRBV3-1	TRBJ2-7	CASSQVNLHEQYF
TRBV9	TRBJ2-7	CASSVDQGHGEQYF
TRBV7-3	TRBJ2-6	CASSLGLAGSSGANVLTF
TRBV5-1	TRBJ2-4	CASSDQDLAKNIQYF
TRBV20-1	TRBJ2-4	CSARDPGASGGVVKNIQYF
TRBV6-5	TRBJ1-2	CASSMNGPNQIYGYTF
TRBV5-1	TRBJ1-1	CASSLGPEEAFF
TRBV6-2/TRBV6-3	TRBJ2-3	CASSTLAGETQDTQYF
TRBV28	TRBJ2-7	CASSFRPYVQYF
TRBV28	TRBJ2-7	CASKSAGGPYEQYF
TRBV20-1	TRBJ2-1	CSARRGAGNEQFF
TRBV7-2	.	CASSPDPNEQYF
TRBV24-1	TRBJ2-7	CATSESFGESREQYF
TRBV20-1	TRBJ2-7	CSARETGPYEQYF
TRBV20-1	TRBJ1-1	CSAVENIRVVDTEAFF
TRBV27	TRBJ2-5	CASSVRGPHGEQYF
TRBV6-6	TRBJ2-6	CARLQGHSGANVLTF
TRBV24-1	TRBJ2-4	CATSDPGRLNIQYF
TRBV5-1	TRBJ2-7	CASSLLGQGAYEQYF
TRBV5-6	TRBJ2-1	CASSLAFDRGEQFF
TRBV7-6	TRBJ2-7	CASSSPARKRNSYEQYF
TRBV12-3/TRBV12-4	TRBJ2-3	CASSPHAGRTDTQYF
TRBV13	TRBJ2-5	CASSFLQGNNEQYF
TRBV27	TRBJ2-7	CASSFFTGYEQYF
TRBV7-2	TRBJ2-1	CASSLAAGGNEQFF
TRBV9	TRBJ2-7	CASSVQGGGNYEQYF
TRBV6-5	TRBJ2-7	CASSSRTVYEQYF
TRBV4-1	TRBJ2-5	CASSQQVRGPGLYQETQYF
TRBV2	TRBJ2-1	CASSDGGGKNNEQFF
TRBV7-9	TRBJ2-6	CATRTGARETGANVLTF
TRBV4-3	TRBJ1-5	CASSQDLSSNQPQHF
TRBV3-1	TRBJ2-7	CASSQCGGGRASEQYF
TRBV5-1	TRBJ2-3	CASSFTGDTDTQYF
TRBV6-6	TRBJ2-5	CASSWTGGAETQYF
TRBV20-1	TRBJ2-7	CSARALAGDEQYF
TRBV6-6	.	CASTQGGEQYF
TRBV9	TRBJ2-1	CASSVWGQGENEQFF
TRBV9	TRBJ2-5	CASSGGGGQGETQYF
TRBV7-9	TRBJ2-1	CASRHAAPRYNEQFF
TRBV5-1	TRBJ2-3	CASSPQAGLAGVADTQYF